This entry lists 13 T cell receptor beta chains sequenced from one sample in a study of human T cells and chemical hapten exposure (dated by TCRdb to 2020 to 2022). The time point label on this specimen signifies: patch test 1, 2 weeks after DPC sensitization. Read against the paper, the sample's treatment or condition label means: therapeutic diphenylcyclopropenone sensitization with weekly scalp DPC. Libraries came from RACE. Instrument on record: NextSeq 500. Clones were called with MiXCR by TCRdb after fastp trimmed the public reads at Q25, and only in-frame beta chains were retained. Every distinct CDR3 protein forms one entry, paired with its most common genes and DNA. In this sample the table shows some 170,000 distinct CDR3 sequences, about a fifth of which occur a single time. Of the sample, about 7% is held by the ten largest clones. The source material was whole blood, sampled in connection with sensitization to the hapten diphenylcyclopropenone (DPC). These receptors were taken from a woman in her forties or fifties with alopecia areata. Some clones in this sample may be carry-over from other donors' samples.

The chain combines TRBV19 with TRBJ2-1; 8 bases are shared with TRBD1. CDR1 is LNHDA, CDR2 SQIVND, per germline (reference sequence). There are 15 residues in the CDR3. The trim removed 1 base at V and 7 bases at J, leaving 6 bases unmatched. The chain's CDR3 is CASSIGTGRLNEQFF. The CDR3 DNA follows: TGTGCCAGTAGTATAGGGACAGGGAGGTTGAATGAGCAGTTCTTC.

This chain links TRBV7-2 with TRBJ2-1, with 7 bases lining up with TRBD2. The ends lost 6 bases at V and 0 bases at J; junction bases unmatched: 11. The CDR3 runs to 17 residues. Looked up from germline, CDR1 is SGHTA and CDR2 is FQGNSA. The CDR3 sequence: CASRLPGEGSSYNEQFF. The CDR3 bases are TGTGCCAGCAGACTCCCGGGGGAGGGAAGCTCCTACAATGAGCAGTTCTTC.

This clonotype was counted a few times. The J gene is TRBJ2-7, the V gene TRBV29-1; possibly TRBD2 for D (5 bases). Germline V gives CDR1 SQVTM, CDR2 ANQGSEA. Trimming removed 2 bases from V and 7 bases from J, with 12 bases in between. The CDR3 extends over 12 amino acids. CDR3 sequence: CSVESSGIEQYF. CDR3 coding DNA: TGCAGCGTTGAATCGTCCGGGATAGAGCAGTACTTC.

This clonotype came up a few times. The rearrangement links TRBV10-3 to TRBJ1-4; perhaps TRBD1 as D (6 bases). The germline V gene encodes CDR1 ENHRY and CDR2 SYGVKD. CDR3 length equals 11 residues. V gave up 8 bases and J gave up 7 bases, with 8 bases separating them. CDR3 region: CAIGGVEKLFF. In nucleotides, the CDR3 is TGTGCCATCGGGGGCGTTGAAAAACTGTTTTTT.

This clonotype was counted between two and nine times. The chain has TRBV10-2 and TRBJ1-5; D is unclear. The CDR3 is 12 amino acids. The V end was cut by 0 bases, the J end by 7 bases, with 4 bases between. Looked up from germline, CDR1 is WSHSY and CDR2 is SAAADI. The DNA of the CDR3 is TGCGCCAGCAGTGAGTCGTGGCAGCCCCAGCATTTT. Translation: CASSESWQPQHF.

The chain carries TRBV27 and TRBJ1-3; no firm D call. This CDR3 has 11 residues. V was trimmed by 3 bases and J by 3 bases, leaving 0 bases between them. Germline V lookup: CDR1 MNHEY, CDR2 SMNVEV (reference sequence). CDR3 in amino acids: CASSFGNTIYF. The CDR3 DNA follows: TGTGCCAGCAGTTTTGGAAACACCATATATTTT.

Only a few counts were recorded for this clonotype. V and J are TRBV12-3 or TRBV12-4 and TRBJ2-3; 9 positions agree with TRBD2. V dropped 2 bases and J dropped 0; count of bases not matched to a gene: 0. This CDR3 contains 15 residues. DNA for the CDR3: TGTGCCAGCAGTTTACTAGCGGGGAGCACAGATACGCAGTATTTT. Translation gives CASSLLAGSTDTQYF.

This clonotype has a handful of counts. The chain couples TRBV9 to TRBJ1-1, with D hard to call. The V end lost 4 bases, the J end lost 1 base, and 8 bases lay between the germline ends. CDR1 and CDR2 (germline): SGDLS, YYNGEE. This CDR3 has 13 residues. Here the CDR3 DNA reads TGTGCCAGCAGCATACAGACGAACACTGAAGCTTTCTTT. This codes for CASSIQTNTEAFF. The variable domain in full, completed from reference TRBV9 and TRBJ1-1, reads DSGVTQTPKHLITATGQRVTLRCSPRSGDLSVYWYQQSLDQGLQFLIQYYNGEERAKGNILERFSAQQFPDLHSELNLSSLELGDSALYFCASSIQTNTEAFFGQGTRLTVV.

This clonotype was observed a handful of times. J is TRBJ2-7 and V is TRBV12-3 or TRBV12-4; D not resolved. The CDR3 has 12 amino acids. V dropped 1 base and J dropped 3 bases, with 4 bases sitting between them. The CDR3: CASSLELYEQYF. The DNA for the CDR3 is TGTGCCAGCAGTTTAGAACTCTACGAGCAGTACTTC.

The chain has TRBV15 and TRBJ2-7; D unclear. Germline CDR1 LNHNV, CDR2 YYDKDF (reference sequence). V lost 0 bases and J 4 bases, leaving 7 bases between the germline ends. The CDR3 extends over 13 amino acids. CDR3 sequence (DNA): TGTGCCACCAGCAGAGATCCTGGGTACGAGCAGTACTTC. Translated, it gives CATSRDPGYEQYF.

J is TRBJ1-6 and V is TRBV2; tentative D call: TRBD1 (6 bases). V was shortened by 8 bases and J by 1 base, with 18 bases between the two germline ends. CDR1 and CDR2 from the germline V gene are SNHLY and FYNNEI. The CDR3 contains 17 residues. In nucleotides, the CDR3 is TGTGCCAGCGTGAAGGACAGCGGGAGGTCCTATAATTCACCCCTCCACTTT. This codes for CASVKDSGRSYNSPLHF. Based on the CDR3 plus reference TRBV2 and TRBJ1-6, the full variable domain is EPEVTQTPSHQVTQMGQEVILRCVPISNHLYFYWYRQILGQKVEFLVSFYNNEISEKSEIFDDQFSVERPDGSNFTLKIRSTKLEDSAMYFCASVKDSGRSYNSPLHFGNGTRLTVT.

This sequence joins TRBV4-2 and TRBJ2-2; TRBD2 matches at 9 bases. Germline V lookup: CDR1 LGHNA, CDR2 YNFKEQ. V shed 1 base, J shed 4 bases, and the junction held 10 bases outside the gene matches. This CDR3 comprises 18 residues. The chain's CDR3 is CASSQAGLAGRGTGELFF. Here the CDR3 DNA reads TGTGCCAGCAGCCAAGCGGGTCTAGCGGGGCGGGGCACCGGGGAGCTGTTTTTT.

At least ten counts were recorded for this clonotype. The chain is built from TRBV29-1 and TRBJ2-1; the D call may be TRBD1 or TRBD2 (5 bases each). Germline CDR1 and CDR2: SQVTM and ANQGSEA. V lost 6 bases, J lost 5 bases, and 14 bases lay in between. This CDR3 has 13 amino acids. This chain's CDR3 is CSVGPGDDNEQFF. CDR3 nucleotide sequence: TGCAGCGTCGGACCCGGGGACGACAATGAGCAGTTCTTC.